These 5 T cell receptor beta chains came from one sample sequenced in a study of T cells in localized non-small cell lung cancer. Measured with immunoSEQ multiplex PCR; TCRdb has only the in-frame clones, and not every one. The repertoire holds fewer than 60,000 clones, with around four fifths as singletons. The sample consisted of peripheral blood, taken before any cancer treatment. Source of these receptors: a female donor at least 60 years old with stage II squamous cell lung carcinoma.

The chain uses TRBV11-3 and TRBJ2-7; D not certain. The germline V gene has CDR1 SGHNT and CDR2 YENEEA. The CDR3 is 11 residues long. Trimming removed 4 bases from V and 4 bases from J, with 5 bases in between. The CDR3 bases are TGTGCCAGCAGCTCTTTATACGAGCAGTACTTC. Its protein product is CASSSLYEQYF.

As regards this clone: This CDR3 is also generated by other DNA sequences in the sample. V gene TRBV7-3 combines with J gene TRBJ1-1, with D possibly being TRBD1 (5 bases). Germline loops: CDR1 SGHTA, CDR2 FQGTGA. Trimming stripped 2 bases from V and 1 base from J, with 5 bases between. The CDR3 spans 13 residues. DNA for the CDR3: TGTGCCAGCAGCTTAGGACAGAACACTGAAGCTTTCTTT. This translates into CASSLGQNTEAFF. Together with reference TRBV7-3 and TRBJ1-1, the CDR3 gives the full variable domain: GAGVSQTPSNKVTEKGKYVELRCDPISGHTALYWYRQSLGQGPEFLIYFQGTGAADDSGLPNDRFFAVRPEGSVSTLKIQRTERGDSAVYLCASSLGQNTEAFFGQGTRLTVV.

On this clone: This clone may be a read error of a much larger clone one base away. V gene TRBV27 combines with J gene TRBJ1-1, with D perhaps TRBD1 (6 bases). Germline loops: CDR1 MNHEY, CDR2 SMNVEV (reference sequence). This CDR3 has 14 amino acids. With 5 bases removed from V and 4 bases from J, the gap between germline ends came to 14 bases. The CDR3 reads CASSPGIGGTEAFF. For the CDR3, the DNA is TGTGCCAGCAGTCCCGGGATAGGGGGCACTGAAGCTTTCTTT.

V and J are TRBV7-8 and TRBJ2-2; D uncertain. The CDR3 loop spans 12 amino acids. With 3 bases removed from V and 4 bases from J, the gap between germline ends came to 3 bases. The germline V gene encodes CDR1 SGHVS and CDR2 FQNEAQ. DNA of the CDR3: TGTGCCAGCAGCTTTCGCACCGGGGAGCTGTTTTTT. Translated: CASSFRTGELFF.

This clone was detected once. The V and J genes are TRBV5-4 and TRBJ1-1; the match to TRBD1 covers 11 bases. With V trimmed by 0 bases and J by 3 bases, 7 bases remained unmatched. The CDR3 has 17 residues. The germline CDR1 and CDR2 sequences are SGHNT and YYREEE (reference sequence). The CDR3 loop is CASSLGDRGYEDTEAFF. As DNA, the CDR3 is TGTGCCAGCAGCTTGGGGGACAGGGGGTATGAGGACACTGAAGCTTTCTTT.